This is a list of T cell receptor beta chains from one sample in a study of PD-1 blockade in classical Hodgkin lymphoma. Sequencing was performed with immunoSEQ multiplex PCR; in TCRdb, only in-frame clones are kept and a portion is missing. The table has approximately 49,000 clones, 60% to 80% seen once. The sequencing used peripheral blood mononuclear cells (PBMCs), collected before the fourth cycle of nivolumab. All receptors derive from a human donor with classical Hodgkin lymphoma. Both conserved end residues are part of each CDR3. Each record gives: CDR3 protein, CDR3 DNA, J gene, V gene, clone size, D gene. The D gene is left open where the match is weak. Size values are once, few and many counts, or a class for expanded clones, and some rows have none.

CDR3 protein: CASSLWTDGTEAFF
CDR3 DNA: TGTGCCAGCAGTTTATGGACAGATGGGACTGAAGCTTTCTTT
J gene: TRBJ1-1
V gene: TRBV27
clone size: -
D gene: -

CDR3 protein: CASSLAGGPQETQYF
CDR3 DNA: TGTGCCAGCAGCTTAGCGGGGGGCCCCCAAGAGACCCAGTACTTC
J gene: TRBJ2-5
V gene: TRBV11-2
clone size: -
D gene: -

CDR3 protein: CASSVGTSGYNEQFF
CDR3 DNA: TGTGCCAGCAGCGTCGGGACTAGCGGGTACAATGAGCAGTTCTTC
J gene: TRBJ2-1
V gene: TRBV9
clone size: once
D gene: TRBD2

CDR3 protein: CASSQSLEQYF
CDR3 DNA: TGTGCCAGCAGCCAATCCTTAGAGCAGTACTTC
J gene: TRBJ2-7
V gene: TRBV11-2
clone size: -
D gene: -

CDR3 protein: CASSPRDRVVDLMKNCFF
CDR3 DNA: -
J gene: TRBJ1-4
V gene: TRBV5-5
clone size: -
D gene: -

CDR3 protein: CASSQGGATEAFF
CDR3 DNA: TGCGCCAGCAGCCAAGGGGGGGCCACTGAAGCTTTCTTT
J gene: TRBJ1-1
V gene: TRBV4-3
clone size: few
D gene: -

CDR3 protein: CASSPGVGNTGELFF
CDR3 DNA: TGTGCCAGCAGCCCAGGGGTAGGAAACACCGGGGAGCTGTTTTTT
J gene: TRBJ2-2
V gene: TRBV7-3
clone size: -
D gene: -

CDR3 protein: CASTPPAGQSDNQPQHF
CDR3 DNA: TGTGCCAGTACTCCGCCGGCGGGACAAAGTGACAATCAGCCCCAGCATTTT
J gene: TRBJ1-5
V gene: TRBV28
clone size: -
D gene: -

CDR3 protein: CASSDRDRGFYQPQHF
CDR3 DNA: TGTGCCAGCAGTGACCGGGACAGGGGATTTTACCAGCCCCAGCATTTT
J gene: TRBJ1-5
V gene: TRBV6-1
clone size: -
D gene: TRBD1

CDR3 protein: CASTPWASDTEAFF
CDR3 DNA: TGTGCCAGCACCCCTTGGGCCTCGGACACTGAAGCTTTCTTT
J gene: TRBJ1-1
V gene: TRBV7-9
clone size: -
D gene: -

CDR3 protein: CASSPGWNQPQHF
CDR3 DNA: TGTGCCAGCAGCCCAGGTTGGAATCAGCCCCAGCATTTT
J gene: TRBJ1-5
V gene: TRBV6-6
clone size: few
D gene: -

CDR3 protein: CASSGGDNQPQHF
CDR3 DNA: TGTGCCAGCAGTGGGGGGGACAATCAGCCCCAGCATTTT
J gene: TRBJ1-5
V gene: TRBV2
clone size: -
D gene: -

CDR3 protein: CASSLGYEQYF
CDR3 DNA: TGTGCCAGCAGTTTAGGATACGAGCAGTACTTC
J gene: TRBJ2-7
V gene: TRBV6-5
clone size: -
D gene: -

CDR3 protein: CASSLTPGEGEKLFF
CDR3 DNA: TGTGCCAGCAGCTTAACCCCGGGGGAAGGGGAAAAACTGTTTTTT
J gene: TRBJ1-4
V gene: TRBV7-2
clone size: -
D gene: -

CDR3 protein: CASSYSQAGASYEQYF
CDR3 DNA: TGTGCCAGCAGTTACTCCCAAGCGGGAGCTTCCTACGAGCAGTACTTC
J gene: TRBJ2-7
V gene: TRBV6-6
clone size: -
D gene: TRBD2

CDR3 protein: CATHRQGGDTEAFF
CDR3 DNA: TGTGCCACCCACAGGCAGGGAGGGGACACTGAAGCTTTCTTT
J gene: TRBJ1-1
V gene: TRBV15
clone size: -
D gene: -

CDR3 protein: CASSLTSLGAGGRDTQYF
CDR3 DNA: TGTGCCAGCAGTTTAACGTCCTTGGGGGCGGGGGGGCGAGATACGCAGTATTTT
J gene: TRBJ2-3
V gene: TRBV27
clone size: -
D gene: TRBD2